This T cell receptor beta chain was found in a study of T cells in Graves' hyperthyroidism and ophthalmopathy. The study, taken as a whole, reports: Most thyroid clonotypes expanded above 0.001 appeared in blood too.

TCR beta CDR3 region amplification was performed from RNA transcripts. During a first-round RT-PCR of the TCR CDR3, the HTBI primer set was used. MiXCR was run by TCRdb on the multiplex PCR reads, yielding one entry per CDR3 protein. The data contain approximately 870,000 distinct CDR3 sequences, around 39% of them seen just once; the ten biggest clones take up around 9.3%. Concerning this clonotype: Its antigen is unidentified. An end of the junction differs from the germline gene, which may be a read error.

The CDR3 loop spans 15 amino acids. The germline V gene has CDR1 SGHKS and CDR2 YYEKEE (reference sequence). This sequence joins TRBV5-5 and TRBJ1-4; 8 positions match TRBD1. The sequence was collected from a man aged 18 to 35 with Graves' hyperthyroidism. Sequenced material: blood. The CDR3 sequence: CACSFPGGSLEKLFF. The CDR3, as DNA: TGTGCCTGCAGCTTTCCAGGGGGCTCCCTTGAAAAACTGTTTTTT.